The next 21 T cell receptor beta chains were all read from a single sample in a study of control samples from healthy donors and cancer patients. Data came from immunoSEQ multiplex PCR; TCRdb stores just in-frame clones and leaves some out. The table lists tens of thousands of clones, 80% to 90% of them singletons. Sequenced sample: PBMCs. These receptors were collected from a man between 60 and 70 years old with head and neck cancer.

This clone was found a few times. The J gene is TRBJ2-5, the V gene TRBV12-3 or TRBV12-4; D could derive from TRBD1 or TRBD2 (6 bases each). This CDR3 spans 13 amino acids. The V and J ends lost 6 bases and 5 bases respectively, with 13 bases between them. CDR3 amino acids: CASSRGLGETQYF. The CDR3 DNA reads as TGTGCCAGCAGCCGGGGGCTGGGGGAGACCCAGTACTTC.

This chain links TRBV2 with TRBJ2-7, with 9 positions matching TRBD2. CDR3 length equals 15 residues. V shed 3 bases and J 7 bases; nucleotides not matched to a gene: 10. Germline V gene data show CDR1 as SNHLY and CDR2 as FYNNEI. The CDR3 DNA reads TGTGCCAGCAGTGATGGAATAGCGGGAGCGGGGGAGCAGTACTTC. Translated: CASSDGIAGAGEQYF.

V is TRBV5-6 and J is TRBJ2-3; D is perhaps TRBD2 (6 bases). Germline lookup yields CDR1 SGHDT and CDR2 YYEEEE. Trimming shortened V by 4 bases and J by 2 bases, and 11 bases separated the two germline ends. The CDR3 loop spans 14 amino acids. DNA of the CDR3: TGTGCCAGCAGCCCTCAGCGGGTCACAGATACGCAGTATTTT. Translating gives CASSPQRVTDTQYF.

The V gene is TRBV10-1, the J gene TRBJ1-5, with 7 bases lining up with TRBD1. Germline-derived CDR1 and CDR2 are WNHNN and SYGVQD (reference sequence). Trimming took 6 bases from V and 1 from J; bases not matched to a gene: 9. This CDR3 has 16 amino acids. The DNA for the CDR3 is TGCGCCAGCAGATCCGACAGGGTATCAAGCAATCAGCCCCAGCATTTT. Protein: CASRSDRVSSNQPQHF.

The CDR3 nucleotides are TGCGCCAGCAGCCAAGAGGGACAGGGACTTGTTGGATATGGCTACACCTTC. It specifies CASSQEGQGLVGYGYTF. V and J are TRBV4-1 and TRBJ1-2; 9 bases line up with TRBD1. There are 17 residues in the CDR3. Germline values: CDR1 MGHRA, CDR2 YSYEKL. V gave up 0 bases and J gave up 5 bases; unmatched junction bases: 10.

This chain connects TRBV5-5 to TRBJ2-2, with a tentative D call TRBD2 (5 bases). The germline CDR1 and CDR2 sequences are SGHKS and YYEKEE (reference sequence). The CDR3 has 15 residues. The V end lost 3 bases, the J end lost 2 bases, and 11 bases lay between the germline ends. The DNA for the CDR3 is TGTGCCAGCAGCTGGACTCCCCACAACACCGGGGAGCTGTTTTTT. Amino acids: CASSWTPHNTGELFF.

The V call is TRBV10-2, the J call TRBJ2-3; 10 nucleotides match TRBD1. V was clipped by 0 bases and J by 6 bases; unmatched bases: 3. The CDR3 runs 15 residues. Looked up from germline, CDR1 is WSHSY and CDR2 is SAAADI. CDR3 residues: CASSESRQGADTQYF. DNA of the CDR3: TGCGCCAGCAGTGAGTCTCGACAGGGGGCGGATACGCAGTATTTT.

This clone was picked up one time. This CDR3 reads CASSFLGLAGENIQYF. The CDR3 coding sequence is TGTGCCAGCAGCTTCCTTGGACTAGCGGGAGAGAACATTCAGTACTTC. The chain links TRBV11-2 to TRBJ2-4, with TRBD2 matching 13 bases. Germline V lookup: CDR1 SGHAT, CDR2 FQNNGV. The CDR3 is 16 amino acids. V lost 3 bases, J lost 7 bases, and 6 bases stayed unmatched.

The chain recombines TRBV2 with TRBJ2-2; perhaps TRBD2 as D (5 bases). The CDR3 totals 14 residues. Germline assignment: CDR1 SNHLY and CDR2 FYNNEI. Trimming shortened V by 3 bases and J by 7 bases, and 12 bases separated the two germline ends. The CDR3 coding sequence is TGTGCCAGCAGTGAGCGGGTCAGCGGCGGGGAGCTGTTTTTT. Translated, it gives CASSERVSGGELFF.

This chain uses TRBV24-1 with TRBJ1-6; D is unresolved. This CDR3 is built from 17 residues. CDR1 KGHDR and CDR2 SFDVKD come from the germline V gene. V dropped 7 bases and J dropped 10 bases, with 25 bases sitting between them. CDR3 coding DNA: TGTGCCACCAGAAATTTAGGTGGGCCTATGGGTGGATCACCCCTCCACTTT. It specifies CATRNLGGPMGGSPLHF.

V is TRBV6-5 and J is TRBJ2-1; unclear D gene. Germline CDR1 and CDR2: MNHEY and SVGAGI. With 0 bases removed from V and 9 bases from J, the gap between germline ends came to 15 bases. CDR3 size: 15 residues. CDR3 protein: CASSYSNPDFSEQFF. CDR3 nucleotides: TGTGCCAGCAGTTACTCTAACCCCGACTTTTCTGAGCAGTTCTTC.

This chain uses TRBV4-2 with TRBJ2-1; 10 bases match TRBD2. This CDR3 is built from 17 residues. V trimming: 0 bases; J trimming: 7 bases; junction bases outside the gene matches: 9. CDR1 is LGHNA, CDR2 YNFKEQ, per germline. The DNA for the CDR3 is TGTGCCAGCAGCCAAGATTTCGGGCTAGCGGGGGCTAATGAGCAGTTCTTC. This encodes CASSQDFGLAGANEQFF.

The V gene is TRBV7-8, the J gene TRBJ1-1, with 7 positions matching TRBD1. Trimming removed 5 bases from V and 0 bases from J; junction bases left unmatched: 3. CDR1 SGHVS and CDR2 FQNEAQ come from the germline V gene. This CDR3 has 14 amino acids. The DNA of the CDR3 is TGTGCCAGCAGCCCTAGGGGGCTGAACACTGAAGCTTTCTTT. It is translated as CASSPRGLNTEAFF.

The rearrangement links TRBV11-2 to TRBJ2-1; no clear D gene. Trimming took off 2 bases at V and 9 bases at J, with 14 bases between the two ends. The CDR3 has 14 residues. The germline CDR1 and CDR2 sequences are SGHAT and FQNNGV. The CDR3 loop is CASSLSPANIEQFF. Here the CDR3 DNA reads TGTGCCAGCAGCTTATCCCCGGCAAACATTGAGCAGTTCTTC.

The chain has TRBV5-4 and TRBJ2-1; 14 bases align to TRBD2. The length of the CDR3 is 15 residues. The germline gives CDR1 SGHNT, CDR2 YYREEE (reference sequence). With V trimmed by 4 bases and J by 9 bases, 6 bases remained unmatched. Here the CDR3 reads CASSTGTSGGSEQFF. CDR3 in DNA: TGTGCCAGCAGCACGGGGACTAGCGGGGGCAGTGAGCAGTTCTTC.

Here the CDR3 DNA reads TGTGCCAGCAGGACGGGGGGAGCGGGCAATCAGCCCCAGCATTTT. Its protein is CASRTGGAGNQPQHF. The chain is built from TRBV6-5 and TRBJ1-5, with a weak D call TRBD1 (5 bases). This CDR3 comprises 15 residues. The germline CDR1 and CDR2 sequences are MNHEY and SVGAGI. The V gene lost 6 bases and the J gene lost 2 bases, with 14 bases spanning the gap.

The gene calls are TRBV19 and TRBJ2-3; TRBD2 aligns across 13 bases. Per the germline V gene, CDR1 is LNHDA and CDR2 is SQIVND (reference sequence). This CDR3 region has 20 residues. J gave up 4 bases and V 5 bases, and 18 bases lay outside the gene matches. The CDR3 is CASSPHRTSGSHGVSDTQYF. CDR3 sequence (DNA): TGTGCCAGTAGTCCCCACCGGACTAGCGGGAGCCACGGAGTCTCAGATACGCAGTATTTT.

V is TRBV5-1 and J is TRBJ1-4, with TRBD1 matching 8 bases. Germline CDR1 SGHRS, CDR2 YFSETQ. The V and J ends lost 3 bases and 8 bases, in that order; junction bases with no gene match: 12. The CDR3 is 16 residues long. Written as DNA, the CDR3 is TGCGCCAGCAGCTCGGCCCCAGGGGGCGAGCGAGAAAAACTGTTTTTT. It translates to CASSSAPGGEREKLFF.

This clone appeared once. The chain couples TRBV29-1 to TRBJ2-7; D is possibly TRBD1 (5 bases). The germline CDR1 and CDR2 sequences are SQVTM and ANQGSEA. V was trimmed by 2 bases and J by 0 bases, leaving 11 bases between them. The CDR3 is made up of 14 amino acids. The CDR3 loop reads CSVESSGPSYEQYF. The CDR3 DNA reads TGCAGCGTTGAATCGTCAGGGCCCTCCTACGAGCAGTACTTC.

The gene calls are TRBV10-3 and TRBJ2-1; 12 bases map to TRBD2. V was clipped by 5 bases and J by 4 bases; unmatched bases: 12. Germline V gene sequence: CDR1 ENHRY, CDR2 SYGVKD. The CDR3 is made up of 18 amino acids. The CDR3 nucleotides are TGTGCCATCAGTCCCGGGGCAGGGACTAGCGGGCATTACAATGAGCAGTTCTTC. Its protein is CAISPGAGTSGHYNEQFF.

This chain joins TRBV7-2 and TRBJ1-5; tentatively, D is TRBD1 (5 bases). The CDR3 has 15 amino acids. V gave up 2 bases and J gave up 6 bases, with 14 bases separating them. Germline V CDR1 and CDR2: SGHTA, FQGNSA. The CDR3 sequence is CASSLFPQGIQPQHF. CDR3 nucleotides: TGTGCCAGCAGCTTATTTCCGCAGGGAATTCAGCCCCAGCATTTT.